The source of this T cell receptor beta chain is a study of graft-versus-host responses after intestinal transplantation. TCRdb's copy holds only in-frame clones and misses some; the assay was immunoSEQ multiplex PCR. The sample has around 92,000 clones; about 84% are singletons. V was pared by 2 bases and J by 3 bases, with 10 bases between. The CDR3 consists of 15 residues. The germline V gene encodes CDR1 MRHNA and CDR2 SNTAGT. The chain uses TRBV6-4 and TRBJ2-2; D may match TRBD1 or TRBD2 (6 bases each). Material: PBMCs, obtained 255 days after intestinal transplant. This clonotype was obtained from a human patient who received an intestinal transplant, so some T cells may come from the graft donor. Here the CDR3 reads CASSDGGLDTGELFF. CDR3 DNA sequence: TGTGCCAGCAGTGACGGGGGGCTCGACACCGGGGAGCTGTTTTTT.